Below are 30 T cell receptor beta chains sequenced from a single sample in a study of identical twins. TCRdb processed the 5' RACE reads anew with MiXCR; each CDR3 protein has one entry. The table records 700,000 or so distinct CDR3 sequences, under 9% of them present only once. The sample was also linked to a second study, of yellow fever vaccine responses in identical twins.

The material sequenced was PBMCs. Every receptor here comes from a woman under 30 in good health.

The V call is TRBV4-3, the J call TRBJ1-5; no clear D. V shed 1 base and J shed 0 bases, with 10 bases lying between them. The germline CDR1 and CDR2 sequences are LGHNA and YSLEER. The CDR3 extends over 16 amino acids. The CDR3 spells CASSQGVHNSNQPQHF. Written as DNA, the CDR3 is TGCGCCAGCAGCCAAGGGGTACATAATAGCAATCAGCCCCAGCATTTT.

The chain is built from TRBV6-1 and TRBJ2-1; 8 positions match TRBD2. The ends lost 1 base at V and 3 bases at J; junction bases unmatched: 2. The V gene's germline CDR1 is MNHNS and CDR2 SASEGT. The CDR3 runs 15 residues. The CDR3 coding sequence is TGTGCCAGCAGTGAAGTAGCGGGGTTCTACAATGAGCAGTTCTTC. Translation gives CASSEVAGFYNEQFF.

In its sample, this clonotype was seen a few times. The chain employs TRBV11-2 and TRBJ2-7; 10 nucleotides line up with TRBD2. The CDR3 has 18 amino acids. Germline V CDR1 and CDR2: SGHAT, FQNNGV. Unmatched junction bases numbered 20, after V lost 5 bases and J lost 7 bases. CDR3 amino acids: CASSHFTWKLAGVGEQYF. The CDR3 bases are TGTGCCAGCAGCCACTTCACGTGGAAGCTAGCGGGAGTTGGAGAGCAGTACTTC.

This chain joins TRBV7-2 and TRBJ2-3, with D maybe TRBD1 (5 bases). V was cut by 4 bases and J by 4 bases, with 15 bases left in between. CDR1 SGHTA and CDR2 FQGNSA come from the germline V gene. CDR3 length equals 15 residues. As DNA, the CDR3 is TGTGCCAGCAGCTCAACTCCATCAGGGTCAGATACGCAGTATTTT. Protein sequence: CASSSTPSGSDTQYF.

This clonotype was picked up a small number of times. This chain links TRBV6-1 with TRBJ2-1, with D unresolved. Germline lookup yields CDR1 MNHNS and CDR2 SASEGT. V dropped 2 bases and J dropped 2 bases, with 16 bases sitting between them. The CDR3 totals 17 residues. In nucleotides, the CDR3 is TGTGCCAGCAGTGAATGGGGTGCGGTCCCCCCCTACAATGAGCAGTTCTTC. Translation gives CASSEWGAVPPYNEQFF.

This clonotype came up many times. This chain uses TRBV10-3 with TRBJ2-3, with a weak D call TRBD1 (6 bases). Germline values: CDR1 ENHRY, CDR2 SYGVKD. V lost 9 bases, J lost 3 bases, and 16 bases lay in between. The CDR3 consists of 14 residues. The CDR3 DNA sequence: TGTGCCATAACTAGGACAGATAGGACAGATACGCAGTATTTT. Its translation is CAITRTDRTDTQYF.

This chain links TRBV23-1 with TRBJ2-1; 9 bases map to TRBD2. TRBV23-1 is placed among ORFs of uncertain function. V was clipped by 4 bases and J by 5 bases; unmatched bases: 9. The CDR3 has 16 amino acids. CDR3 coding DNA: TGCGCCAGCAGTCGCACCCCTGGCGGGGGGGACAATGAGCAGTTCTTC. Amino acid sequence: CASSRTPGGGDNEQFF.

J is TRBJ1-2 and V is TRBV29-1, with D perhaps matching TRBD1 (6 bases). Deletions cut 7 bases from V and 6 bases from J, with 12 bases between. CDR3 length: 11 amino acids. Germline CDR1 and CDR2: SQVTM and ANQGSEA. This chain's CDR3 is CSAGGANGYTF. DNA for the CDR3: TGCAGCGCCGGGGGGGCAAATGGCTACACCTTC.

This clonotype was found a few times. The V call is TRBV29-1, the J call TRBJ2-1, with D perhaps TRBD1 (6 bases). Germline V gene lookup returns CDR1 SQVTM and CDR2 ANQGSEA. The CDR3 sequence is 12 residues long. Trimming removed 6 bases from V and 8 bases from J, with 14 bases in between. In DNA, the CDR3 is TGCAGCGTGGCGGACAGTCGGCATGAGCAGTTCTTC. Translation: CSVADSRHEQFF.

This clonotype appeared a few times. V gene TRBV5-6 combines with J gene TRBJ2-1; D is uncertain. Trimming pared 0 bases from V and 10 bases from J, leaving 8 bases between. The CDR3 runs 12 residues. Per germline, CDR1 SGHDT and CDR2 YYEEEE. The CDR3 DNA sequence: TGTGCCAGCAGCTTGGGGTCGATGGAGCAGTTCTTC. Translation gives CASSLGSMEQFF.

This clonotype was recorded a few times. The chain has TRBV27 and TRBJ2-7; D is unclear. The germline V and J ends were trimmed by 0 bases and 2 bases, with 8 bases remaining between them. The V gene's germline CDR1 is MNHEY and CDR2 SMNVEV (reference sequence). The CDR3 totals 14 residues. The CDR3 here is CASSLSTTTYEQYF. CDR3 sequence (DNA): TGTGCCAGCAGTTTATCCACAACCACCTACGAGCAGTACTTC.

There are many counts of this clonotype. The rearrangement links TRBV7-3 to TRBJ2-2; D unclear. The germline CDR1 and CDR2 sequences are SGHTA and FQGTGA. The CDR3 is made up of 16 amino acids. Trimming shortened V by 2 bases and J by 0 bases, and 10 bases separated the two germline ends. CDR3 bases: TGTGCCAGCAGCTTACCGTGGGCCGCGAACACCGGGGAGCTGTTTTTT. Protein: CASSLPWAANTGELFF.

This clonotype turned up a few times. V gene TRBV19 combines with J gene TRBJ2-7; TRBD2 matches at 9 bases. This CDR3 has 17 residues. Germline CDR1 reads LNHDA; CDR2 reads SQIVND (reference sequence). The trim removed 0 bases at V and 3 bases at J, leaving 9 bases unmatched. The CDR3 is CASSIEGGSGGIYEQYF. CDR3 in DNA: TGTGCCAGTAGTATAGAAGGTGGTAGCGGGGGAATCTACGAGCAGTACTTC. The full variable domain, in which reference TRBV19 and TRBJ2-7 provide the parts outside the CDR3, is DGGITQSPKYLFRKEGQNVTLSCEQNLNHDAMYWYRQDPGQGLRLIYYSQIVNDFQKGDIAEGYSVSREKKESFPLTVTSAQKNPTAFYLCASSIEGGSGGIYEQYFGPGTRLTVT.

The V gene is TRBV18, the J gene TRBJ1-6; 10 bases are shared with TRBD1. The CDR3 is 15 residues long. V lost 2 bases and J lost 8; bases outside the gene matches: 3. Germline V lookup: CDR1 KGHSH, CDR2 LQKENI. The chain's CDR3 is CASSPYGQGDSPLHF. CDR3 in DNA: TGTGCCAGCTCACCATACGGACAGGGGGATTCACCCCTCCACTTT.

The chain recombines TRBV10-3 with TRBJ2-5; 13 bases align to TRBD2. There are 14 residues in the CDR3. Germline trimming cut 9 bases from V and 5 bases from J; bases unmatched to any gene: 6. Germline CDR1 is ENHRY and CDR2 is SYGVKD. The CDR3 is CAIRTSGSGETQYF. DNA of the CDR3: TGTGCCATTCGGACTAGCGGGAGCGGGGAGACCCAGTACTTC.

The chain carries TRBV27 and TRBJ1-1; 9 bases fit TRBD1. The junction had 13 bases not matched to a gene; V was cut back by 6 bases and J by 11 bases. This CDR3 comprises 14 residues. Germline assignment: CDR1 MNHEY and CDR2 SMNVEV (reference sequence). The CDR3 region is CASSPTVDRGRAFF. The CDR3 region has the DNA TGTGCCAGCAGCCCAACCGTGGACAGGGGAAGGGCTTTCTTT.

This clonotype was picked up many times. The chain is built from TRBV7-2 and TRBJ1-2, with D tentatively TRBD1 (6 bases). Trimming stripped 0 bases from V and 7 bases from J, with 18 bases between. The CDR3 is 16 amino acids. The germline V gene has CDR1 SGHTA and CDR2 FQGNSA. The CDR3 spells CASSLAYGGRGLGYTF. The CDR3 region has the DNA TGTGCCAGCAGCTTAGCTTATGGTGGCAGGGGTCTTGGCTACACCTTC.

Many counts were recorded for this clonotype. The chain combines TRBV11-2 with TRBJ2-5; no clear D. The germline gives CDR1 SGHAT, CDR2 FQNNGV. Trimming took 6 bases from V and 3 from J, leaving 14 bases between them. The CDR3 length is 14 residues. The CDR3 DNA reads as TGTGCCAGCAGTTTCTTGGTGGATGAAGAGACCCAGTACTTC. Encoded protein: CASSFLVDEETQYF.

In its sample, this clonotype was seen a few times. The V gene is TRBV29-1, the J gene TRBJ1-1; 8 bases line up with TRBD1. Germline assignment: CDR1 SQVTM and CDR2 ANQGSEA. V shed 1 base and J 10 bases; nucleotides not matched to a gene: 5. The length of the CDR3 is 12 residues. As DNA, the CDR3 is TGCAGCGTTGAAGTTCAGGGGGCTACAGCTTTCTTT. Protein sequence: CSVEVQGATAFF. Combining the CDR3 with reference TRBV29-1 and TRBJ1-1 gives the whole variable domain SAVISQKPSRDICQRGTSLTIQCQVDSQVTMMFWYRQQPGQSLTLIATANQGSEATYESGFVIDKFPISRPNLTFSTLTVSNMSPEDSSIYLCSVEVQGATAFFGQGTRLTVV.

This clonotype was seen at least ten times. The chain has TRBV25-1 and TRBJ2-3; TRBD1 matches 7 bases. Germline V gene data show CDR1 as MGHDK and CDR2 as SYGVNS. V lost 2 bases to trimming and J lost 2 bases; unmatched junction nucleotides: 7. This CDR3 has 16 residues. CDR3 nucleotides: TGTGCCAGCAGTGAACCGACAGGGAAAACCACAGATACGCAGTATTTT. Its translation: CASSEPTGKTTDTQYF.

This clonotype showed up many times. The chain combines TRBV21-1 with TRBJ1-5; the D call TRBD1 from the table was never checked on the DNA. TRBV21-1 is a recognized pseudogene. The CDR3 loop spans 16 amino acids. CDR3 loop: CASSNERTEDNQPQHF. As DNA, the CDR3 is TGTGCCAGCAGCAATGAGCGGACAGAAGACAATCAGCCCCAGCATTTT.

V and J are TRBV25-1 and TRBJ2-2; D perhaps matches TRBD2 (6 bases). Germline assignment: CDR1 MGHDK and CDR2 SYGVNS. The length of the CDR3 is 12 residues. V was pared by 7 bases and J by 7 bases, with 10 bases between. CDR3 sequence reads: CASIGGIGELFF. Written as DNA, the CDR3 is TGTGCCAGCATAGGAGGGATCGGGGAGCTGTTTTTT.

A few counts support this clonotype. The genes are TRBV3-1 and TRBJ2-5, with D hard to call. The CDR3 loop spans 14 amino acids. Per germline, CDR1 LGHDT and CDR2 YNNKEL (reference sequence). Trimming left V 8 bases short and J 2 bases short, with 15 bases between. The CDR3, as DNA: TGTGCCAGCCTTAGCTGGCGAGCACAAGAGACCCAGTACTTC. It translates to CASLSWRAQETQYF.

This chain connects TRBV20-1 to TRBJ2-5, with 7 bases identical to TRBD1. The CDR3 consists of 15 residues. Germline V gene lookup returns CDR1 DFQATT and CDR2 SNEGSKA (reference sequence). V shed 6 bases, J shed 4 bases, and the junction held 14 bases outside the gene matches. The CDR3, as DNA: TGCAGTGCAACCGAGGGCCAGGGGGTTCGAGAGACCCAGTACTTC. Its translation is CSATEGQGVRETQYF.

The chain carries TRBV6-2 or TRBV6-3 and TRBJ2-1; unclear D gene. Germline-derived CDR1 and CDR2 are MNHEY and SVGEGT. This CDR3 is built from 12 residues. V shed 3 bases and J shed 7 bases, with 7 bases lying between them. Written as DNA, the CDR3 is TGTGCCAGCAGTTATCGGAGAAATGAGCAGTTCTTC. This codes for CASSYRRNEQFF.

This clonotype has a count of ten or more. This chain links TRBV11-2 with TRBJ1-2; the match to TRBD1 covers 9 bases. CDR3 length: 20 residues. Germline CDR1 SGHAT, CDR2 FQNNGV. Trimming took 2 bases from V and 3 from J; bases not matched to a gene: 19. CDR3 sequence reads: CASSLPSTGTGYDPDYGYTF. In nucleotides, the CDR3 is TGTGCCAGCAGCTTACCCTCCACCGGGACAGGGTACGATCCCGACTATGGCTACACCTTC.

In its sample, this clonotype was seen a few times. The chain carries TRBV7-6 and TRBJ2-2; 10 positions agree with TRBD1. Germline CDR1 SGHVS, CDR2 FNYEAQ. The CDR3 is made up of 16 amino acids. The ends lost 3 bases at V and 3 bases at J; junction bases unmatched: 4. The CDR3 sequence is CASSFRQGADTGELFF. As DNA, the CDR3 is TGTGCCAGCAGCTTTCGACAGGGGGCGGACACCGGGGAGCTGTTTTTT. Filled out from reference TRBV7-6 and TRBJ2-2, the complete variable domain reads GAGVSQSPRYKVTKRGQDVALRCDPISGHVSLYWYRQALGQGPEFLTYFNYEAQQDKSGLPNDRFSAERPEGSISTLTIQRTEQRDSAMYRCASSFRQGADTGELFFGEGSRLTVL.

The chain uses TRBV6-1 and TRBJ2-1; 12 nucleotides agree with TRBD2. There are 15 residues in the CDR3. The germline CDR1 and CDR2 sequences are MNHNS and SASEGT. V was clipped by 5 bases and J by 5 bases; unmatched bases: 4. CDR3 sequence reads: CASSRGLAGHNEQFF. CDR3 DNA: TGTGCCAGCAGTAGGGGACTAGCGGGCCACAATGAGCAGTTCTTC.

The chain joins TRBV5-1 to TRBJ2-5, with D tentatively TRBD1 or TRBD2 (6 bases each). CDR1 and CDR2 (germline): SGHRS, YFSETQ. V lost 3 bases to trimming and J lost 2 bases, with 11 bases between them. The CDR3 consists of 14 residues. CDR3: CASSWGATQETQYF. The CDR3 DNA follows: TGCGCCAGCAGCTGGGGGGCAACGCAAGAGACCCAGTACTTC.

This clonotype showed up just a few times. DNA of the CDR3: TGTGCCAGCAGCTTAGCGTCCCCAACTGGAAACACCATATATTTT. Translated: CASSLASPTGNTIYF. The J gene is TRBJ1-3, the V gene TRBV7-9; D not certain. The CDR3 sequence is 15 residues long. CDR1 is SEHNR, CDR2 FQNEAQ, per germline (reference sequence). V was trimmed by 0 bases and J by 2 bases, leaving 8 bases between them.